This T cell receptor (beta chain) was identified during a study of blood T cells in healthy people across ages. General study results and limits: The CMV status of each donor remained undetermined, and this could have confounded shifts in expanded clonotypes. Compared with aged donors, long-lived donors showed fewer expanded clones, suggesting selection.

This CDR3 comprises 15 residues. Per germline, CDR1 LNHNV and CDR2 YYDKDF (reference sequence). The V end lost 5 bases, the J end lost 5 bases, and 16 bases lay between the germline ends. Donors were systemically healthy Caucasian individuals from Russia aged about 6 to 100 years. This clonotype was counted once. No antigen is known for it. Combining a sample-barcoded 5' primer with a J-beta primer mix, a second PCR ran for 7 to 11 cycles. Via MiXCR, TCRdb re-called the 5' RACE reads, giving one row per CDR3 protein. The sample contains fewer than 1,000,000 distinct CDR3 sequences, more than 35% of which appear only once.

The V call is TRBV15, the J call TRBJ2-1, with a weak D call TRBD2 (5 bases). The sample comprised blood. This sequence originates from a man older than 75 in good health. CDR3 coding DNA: TGTGCCACCAGCGCCCTTGCGGGTGTCAACAATGAGCAGTTCTTC. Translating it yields CATSALAGVNNEQFF.